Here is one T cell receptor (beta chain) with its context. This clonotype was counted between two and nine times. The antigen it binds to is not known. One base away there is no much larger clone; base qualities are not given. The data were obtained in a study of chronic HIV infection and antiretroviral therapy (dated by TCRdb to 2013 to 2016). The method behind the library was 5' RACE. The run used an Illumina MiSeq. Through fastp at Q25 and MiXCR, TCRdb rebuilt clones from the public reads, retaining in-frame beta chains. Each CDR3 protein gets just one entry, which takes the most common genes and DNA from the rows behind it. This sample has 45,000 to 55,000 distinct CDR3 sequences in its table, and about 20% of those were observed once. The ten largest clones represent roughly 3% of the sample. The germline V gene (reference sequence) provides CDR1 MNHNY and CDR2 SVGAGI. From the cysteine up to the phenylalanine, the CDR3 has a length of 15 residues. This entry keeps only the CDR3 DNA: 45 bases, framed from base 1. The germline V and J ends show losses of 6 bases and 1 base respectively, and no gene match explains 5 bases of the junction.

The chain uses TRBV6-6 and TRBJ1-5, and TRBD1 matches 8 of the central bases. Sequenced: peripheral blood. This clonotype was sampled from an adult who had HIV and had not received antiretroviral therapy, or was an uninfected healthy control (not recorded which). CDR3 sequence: CASRPGQGSNQPQHF. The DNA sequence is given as TGTGCCAGCAGACCCGGACAGGGCAGCAATCAGCCCCAGCATTTT.